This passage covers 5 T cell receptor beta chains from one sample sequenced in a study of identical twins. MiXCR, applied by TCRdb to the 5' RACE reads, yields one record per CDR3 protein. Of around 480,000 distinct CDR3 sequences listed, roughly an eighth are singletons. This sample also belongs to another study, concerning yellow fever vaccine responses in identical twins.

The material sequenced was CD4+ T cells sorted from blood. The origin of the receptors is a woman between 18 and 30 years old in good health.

The DNA of the CDR3 is TGTGCCAGCAGTTGGAGGAGGGGACAAAGGGGGAATGAGCAGTTCTTC. Translated: CASSWRRGQRGNEQFF. V is TRBV3-1 and J is TRBJ2-1, with D possibly being TRBD1 or TRBD2 (6 bases each). The germline gives CDR1 LGHDT, CDR2 YNNKEL (reference sequence). The V end was cut by 6 bases, the J end by 7 bases, with 22 bases between. The length of the CDR3 is 16 residues.

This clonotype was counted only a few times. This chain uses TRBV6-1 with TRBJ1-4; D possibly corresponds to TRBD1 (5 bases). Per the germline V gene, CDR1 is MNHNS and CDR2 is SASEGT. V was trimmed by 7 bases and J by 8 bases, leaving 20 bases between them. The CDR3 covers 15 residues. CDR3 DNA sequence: TGTGCCAGCAACTCCCGCCGAGGGGTTCAGGAAAAACTGTTTTTT. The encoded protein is CASNSRRGVQEKLFF.

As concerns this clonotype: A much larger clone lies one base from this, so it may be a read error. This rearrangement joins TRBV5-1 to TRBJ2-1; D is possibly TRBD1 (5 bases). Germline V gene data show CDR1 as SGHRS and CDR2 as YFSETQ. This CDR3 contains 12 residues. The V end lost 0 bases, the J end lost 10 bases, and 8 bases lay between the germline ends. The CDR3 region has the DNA TGCGCCAGCAGCTTGGAGGGGAAAGAGCAGTTCTTC. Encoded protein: CASSLEGKEQFF.

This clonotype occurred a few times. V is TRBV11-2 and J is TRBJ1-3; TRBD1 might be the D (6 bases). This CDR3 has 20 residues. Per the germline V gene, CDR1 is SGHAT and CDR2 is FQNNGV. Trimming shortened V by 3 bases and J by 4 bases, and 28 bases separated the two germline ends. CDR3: CASSFFPLSSPGTRGNTIYF. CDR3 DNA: TGTGCCAGCAGCTTTTTCCCCCTATCATCCCCAGGGACAAGAGGAAACACCATATATTTT. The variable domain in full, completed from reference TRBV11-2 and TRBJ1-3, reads EAGVAQSPRYKIIEKRQSVAFWCNPISGHATLYWYQQILGQGPKLLIQFQNNGVVDDSQLPKDRFSAERLKGVDSTLKIQPAKLEDSAVYLCASSFFPLSSPGTRGNTIYFGEGSWLTVV.

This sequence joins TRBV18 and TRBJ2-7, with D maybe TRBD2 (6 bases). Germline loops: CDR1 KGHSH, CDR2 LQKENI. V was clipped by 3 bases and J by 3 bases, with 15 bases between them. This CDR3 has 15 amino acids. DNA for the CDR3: TGTGCCAGCTCACCTCTTAGGGGAGGTGGCTACGAGCAGTACTTC. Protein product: CASSPLRGGGYEQYF.